This TCR beta chain is drawn from a study of patients and donors after allogeneic stem cell transplantation. Germline V gene lookup returns CDR1 SGHNT and CDR2 YENEEA. The CDR3 is 15 amino acids. Trimming removed 8 bases from V and 0 bases from J; junction bases left unmatched: 6. MiXCR, run by TCRdb on the RT-PCR reads, gives a single entry per CDR3 protein. The sample shows over 350,000 distinct CDR3 sequences, roughly 17% of them seen only once. The chain has TRBV11-3 and TRBJ2-2, with TRBD2 identical over 7 bases. Sequencing was performed on blood, either unsorted or a sorted T cell fraction (not recorded which). The sequence derives from a human donor who was either an allogeneic HSCT recipient or a stem cell or donor lymphocyte infusion donor (not recorded which). It is not recorded whose cells these are; they may come from a transplant donor. Here the CDR3 reads CASRKAGANTGELFF. Written as DNA, the CDR3 is TGTGCCAGCCGAAAGGCGGGAGCGAACACCGGGGAGCTGTTTTTT. Together with reference TRBV11-3 and TRBJ2-2, the CDR3 gives the full variable domain: EAGVVQSPRYKIIEKKQPVAFWCNPISGHNTLYWYLQNLGQGPELLIRYENEEAVDDSQLPKDRFSAERLKGVDSTLKIQPAELGDSAVYLCASRKAGANTGELFFGEGSRLTVL.